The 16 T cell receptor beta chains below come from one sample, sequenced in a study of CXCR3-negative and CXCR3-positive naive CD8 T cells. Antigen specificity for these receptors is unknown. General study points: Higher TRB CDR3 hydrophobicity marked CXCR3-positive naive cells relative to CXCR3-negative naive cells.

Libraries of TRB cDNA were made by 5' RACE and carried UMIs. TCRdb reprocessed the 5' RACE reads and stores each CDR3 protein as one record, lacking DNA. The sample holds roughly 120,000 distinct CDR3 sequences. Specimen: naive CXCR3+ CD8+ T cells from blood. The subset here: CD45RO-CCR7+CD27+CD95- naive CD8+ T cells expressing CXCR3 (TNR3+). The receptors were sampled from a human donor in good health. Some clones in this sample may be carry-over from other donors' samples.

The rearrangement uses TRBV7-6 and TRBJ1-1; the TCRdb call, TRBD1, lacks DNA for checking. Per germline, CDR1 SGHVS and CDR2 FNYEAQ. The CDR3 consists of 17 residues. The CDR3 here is CASSLEWAGGGHTEAFF.

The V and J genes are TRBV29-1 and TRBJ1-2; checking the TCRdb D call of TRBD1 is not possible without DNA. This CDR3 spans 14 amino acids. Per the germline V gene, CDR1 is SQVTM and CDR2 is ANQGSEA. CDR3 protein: CSVELSGAGYGYTF. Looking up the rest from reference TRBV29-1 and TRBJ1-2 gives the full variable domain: SAVISQKPSRDICQRGTSLTIQCQVDSQVTMMFWYRQQPGQSLTLIATANQGSEATYESGFVIDKFPISRPNLTFSTLTVSNMSPEDSSIYLCSVELSGAGYGYTFGSGTRLTVV.

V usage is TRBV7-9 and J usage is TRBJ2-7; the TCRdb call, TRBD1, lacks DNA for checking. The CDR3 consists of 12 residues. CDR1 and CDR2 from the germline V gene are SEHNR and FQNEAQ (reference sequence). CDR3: CASSYPHYEQYF.

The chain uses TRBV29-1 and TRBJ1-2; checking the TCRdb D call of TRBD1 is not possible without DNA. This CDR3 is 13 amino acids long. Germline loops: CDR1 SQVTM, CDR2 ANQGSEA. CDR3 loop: CSVVNRANYGYTF.

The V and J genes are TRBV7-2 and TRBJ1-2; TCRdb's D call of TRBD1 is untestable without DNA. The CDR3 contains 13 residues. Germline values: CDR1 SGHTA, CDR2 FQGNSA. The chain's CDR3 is CASSLQGVYGYTF.

The CDR3 reads CASSPGLAEFNEQYF. The V call is TRBV7-3, the J call TRBJ2-7; TCRdb names TRBD2, which stays unverified in the absence of DNA. Per germline, CDR1 SGHTA and CDR2 FQGTGA. The CDR3 sequence is 15 residues long.

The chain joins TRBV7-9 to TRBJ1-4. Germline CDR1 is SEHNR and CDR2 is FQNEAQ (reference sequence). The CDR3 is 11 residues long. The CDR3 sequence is CASSFSVGLFF.

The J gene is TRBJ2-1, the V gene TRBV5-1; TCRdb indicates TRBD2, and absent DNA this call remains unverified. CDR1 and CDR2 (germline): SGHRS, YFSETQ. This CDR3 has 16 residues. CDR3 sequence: CASSIYFSGLANEQFF.

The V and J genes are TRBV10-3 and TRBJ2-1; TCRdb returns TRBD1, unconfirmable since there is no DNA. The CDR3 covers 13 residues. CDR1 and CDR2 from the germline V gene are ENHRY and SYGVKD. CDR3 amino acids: CAISDPPADEQFF.

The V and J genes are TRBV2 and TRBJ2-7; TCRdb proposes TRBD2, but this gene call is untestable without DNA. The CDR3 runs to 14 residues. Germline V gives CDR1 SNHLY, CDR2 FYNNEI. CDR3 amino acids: CASRAGLTGHEQYF.

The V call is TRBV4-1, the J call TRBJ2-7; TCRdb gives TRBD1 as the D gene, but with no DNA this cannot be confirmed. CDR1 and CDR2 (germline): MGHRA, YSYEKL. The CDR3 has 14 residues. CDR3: CASSQDPGRYEQYF.

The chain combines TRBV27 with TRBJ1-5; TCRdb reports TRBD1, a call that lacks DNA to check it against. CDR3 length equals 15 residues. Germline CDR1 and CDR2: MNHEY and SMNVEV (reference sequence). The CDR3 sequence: CASSYRGYSNQPQHF.

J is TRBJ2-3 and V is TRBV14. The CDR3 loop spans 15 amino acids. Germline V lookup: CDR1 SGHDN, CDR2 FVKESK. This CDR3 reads CASSPTQARADTQYF.

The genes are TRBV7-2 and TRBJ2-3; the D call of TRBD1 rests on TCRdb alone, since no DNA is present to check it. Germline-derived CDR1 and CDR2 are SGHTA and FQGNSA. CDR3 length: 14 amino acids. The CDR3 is CASDGTPPTDTQYF.

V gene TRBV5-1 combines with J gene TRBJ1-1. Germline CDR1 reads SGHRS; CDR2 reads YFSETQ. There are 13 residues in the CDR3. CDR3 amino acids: CASSSTRYTEAFF.

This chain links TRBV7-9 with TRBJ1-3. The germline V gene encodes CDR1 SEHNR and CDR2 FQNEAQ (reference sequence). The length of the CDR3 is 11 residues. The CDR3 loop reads CASSLGNTIYF.